Sequencing of this T cell receptor (beta chain) was carried out in a study of blood T cell repertoires in COVID-19. On the study more broadly: Spain, Italy and the United States supplied samples that represented acute and convalescent COVID-19. The analysed material was cDNA or gDNA that came from T cells, B-cell-depleted T cells, or PBMCs.

Sequencing was performed with immunoSEQ multiplex PCR; in TCRdb, only in-frame clones are kept and a portion is missing. Among 150,000 to 180,000 clones listed, about 89% were seen once. The V segment lost 2 bases and the J segment 7 bases; nucleotides outside the gene matches: 6. CDR1 and CDR2 (germline): MDHEN, SYDVKM. This CDR3 has 15 residues. This receptor was identified in a man aged 45-60 years with acute or convalescent COVID-19. Sequenced input: peripheral blood. The chain is built from TRBV28 and TRBJ2-1; TRBD2 matches 9 bases. The CDR3 DNA sequence: TGTGCCAGCAGTTTAACCCTTAGCGGGAGTAATGAGCAGTTCTTC. Translation gives CASSLTLSGSNEQFF.